This T cell receptor beta chain was documented in a study of PD-1 blockade in classical Hodgkin lymphoma. Overall study context: Treatment was intravenous nivolumab, 3 mg/kg every 2 weeks, until progression. General observations from the study: Newly diagnosed and completely responding patients shared comparable baseline diversity.

Documented time point: cycle 4 day 1 (C4D1), after 6 weeks of nivolumab. Relapse after autologous stem cell transplantation occurred in every patient, and brentuximab vedotin exposure varied. The length of the CDR3 is 13 residues. CDR1 and CDR2 (germline): KGHSH, LQKENI. V was clipped by 4 bases and J by 0 bases, with 6 bases between them. TCRdb's table, derived via immunoSEQ multiplex PCR, lists solely in-frame clones and lacks some. This repertoire shows nearly 50,000 clones, about 75% found once; its top ten account for over 9.5%. In regard to this clone: Its antigen is unknown.

The source of this sequence is a human donor with classical Hodgkin lymphoma. This chain uses TRBV18 with TRBJ1-1, with D possibly being TRBD1 (5 bases). The material was peripheral blood mononuclear cells (PBMCs), obtained before the fourth cycle of nivolumab. The CDR3 region is CASSRDLNTEAFF. CDR3 DNA: TGTGCCAGCTCACGGGACTTGAACACTGAAGCTTTCTTT.